The clone carrying this TCR beta chain appeared once. Its antigen is unknown. This sample stems from a study of shared clonotypes between healthy human individuals. Assay used: immunoSEQ multiplex PCR; TCRdb lists only in-frame clones, some missing. The repertoire consists of roughly 550,000 clones, with 95% to 96% occurring once and the leading ten covering over 0.09%. Naive CD8 cells comprised CD45RO-negative, CCR7-positively selected cells, excluding terminally differentiated effector memory CD45RA+ cells. General study points: Shared across several donors were around 5% of the naive CD4 clonotypes.

CDR1 and CDR2 from the germline V gene are SNHLY and FYNNEI. V lost 4 bases and J lost 1, with 7 bases in between. CDR3 length: 13 amino acids. The rearrangement uses TRBV2 and TRBJ1-2; D not certain. This TCR was recovered from a woman in her 30s in good health. Sequencing used naive CD8+ T cells sorted from blood. Here the CDR3 DNA reads TGTGCCAGCAGTGGGTCCGGTAACTATGGCTACACCTTC. Protein product: CASSGSGNYGYTF.